This T cell receptor (beta chain) was retrieved from a study of cytomegalovirus exposure and HLA in healthy donors. The germline gives CDR1 SGHVS, CDR2 FNYEAQ. The CDR3 has 15 amino acids. Unmatched junction bases numbered 3, after V lost 0 bases and J lost 5 bases. Remarks on this clone: Its matching antigen is unknown.

Findings and limits, study-wide: Accurate prediction of most subjects' HLA-A and HLA-B alleles from TCR beta sequences was reported.

PCR employed 60 Vbeta and 13 Jbeta primers. Sequencing was performed with immunoSEQ multiplex PCR; in TCRdb, only in-frame clones are kept and a portion is missing. Found here are over 120,000 clones, roughly 80% of them singletons; the top ten hold roughly 4.7%. The chain employs TRBV7-6 and TRBJ2-1, with TRBD1 matching 8 bases. The receptor was isolated from a man aged 35 to 55 in good health and CMV-seronegative. Sequenced input: PBMCs. For the CDR3, the DNA is TGTGCCAGCAGCTTAGCCGGGACAGGTCACAATGAGCAGTTCTTC. Its translation: CASSLAGTGHNEQFF.